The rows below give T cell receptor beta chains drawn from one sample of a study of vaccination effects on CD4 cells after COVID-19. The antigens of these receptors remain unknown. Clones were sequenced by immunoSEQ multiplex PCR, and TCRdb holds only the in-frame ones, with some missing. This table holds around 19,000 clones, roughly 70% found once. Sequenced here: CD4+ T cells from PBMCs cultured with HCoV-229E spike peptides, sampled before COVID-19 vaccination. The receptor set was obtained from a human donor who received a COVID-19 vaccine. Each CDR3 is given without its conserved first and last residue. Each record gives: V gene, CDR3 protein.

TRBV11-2,ASTFTRTVGETQY
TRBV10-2,ASSDTSGGEETQY
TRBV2,ASRDNGNTIY
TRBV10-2,ASSERPRESGANVLT
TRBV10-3,AIYREGGGEQY
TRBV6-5,ASSLLAGAGIEQY
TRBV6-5,ASSIGAVAQPQH
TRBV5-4,ASSSLGVSGANVLT
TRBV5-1,ASSLQGTGYT
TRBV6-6,ASSYGGETQY
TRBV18,ASSSGLNTGELF
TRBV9,ASSVGTVSNQPQH
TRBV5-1,ASSFPRTSGENTGELF
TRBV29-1,SVEEPGSFTEAF
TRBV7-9,ASSLAQGLAGVLEQF
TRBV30,ASSTGLNTEAF
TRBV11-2,ASSPGTGGNTIY
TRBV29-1,SVAGGAYEQY
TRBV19,ASTPLGELVNTEAF
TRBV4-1,ASSQGGLAGFQETQY
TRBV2,ASRTASGMNTEAF
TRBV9,ASSVEGSINSPLH
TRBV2,ASKAQGLANTGELF
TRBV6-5,ASNPSGAEAF
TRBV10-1,ASSESWGGDTQY
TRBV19,ASSSYMNTEAF